This entry concerns a single TCR beta chain. Its target is not known. Germline V gene data show CDR1 as MDHEN and CDR2 as SYDVKM. V lost 7 bases, J lost 3 bases, and 8 bases stayed unmatched. This CDR3 spans 14 amino acids. TCRdb called the RT-PCR reads again in MiXCR, with one record for every CDR3 protein. This sample has 650,000 or so distinct CDR3 sequences, with around 15% found just once. This entry belongs to a study of response to subunit inactivated influenza vaccine. Notes on the study in general: Each seasonal flu vaccination may recruit only limited new T cells, authors suggested.

The chain employs TRBV28 and TRBJ1-2; 7 bases map to TRBD1. Here the sequenced sample was PBMCs from blood, taken roughly 15 days before vaccination. The sequence came from a man aged 45-65 years who received an inactivated influenza vaccine. DNA of the CDR3: TGTGCCAGCACCTCAAACAGGGGTGACTATGGCTACACCTTC. This sequence encodes CASTSNRGDYGYTF.